This is a list of T cell receptor beta chains from one sample in a study of OX40 agonist ivuxolimab in advanced cancers. Libraries were prepared by immunoSEQ multiplex PCR; TCRdb keeps only in-frame clonotypes and omits some of them. In the table there are roughly 60,000 clones, about 91% of which are singletons. The starting material was CD4+ or CD8+ T cells sorted from blood, obtained in a trial of the OX40 agonist ivuxolimab. These receptors all come from an adult with an advanced solid tumor such as melanoma, head and neck, liver or kidney cancer. Both conserved end residues are part of each CDR3. Each record gives: D gene, J gene, clone size, V gene, CDR3 DNA, CDR3 protein. A D gene is named only where the DNA matches it firmly. Size is omitted from some rows. Given values are once, few, many or a class for expanded clones.

>-|TRBJ2-7|-|TRBV11-2
TGTGCCAGCAGCTTAGTGGGGATTCCCTACGAGCAGTACTTC
CASSLVGIPYEQYF
>-|TRBJ2-3|-|TRBV9
TGTGCCAGCAGCGTAGACGAAGGCACAGATACGCAGTATTTT
CASSVDEGTDTQYF
>-|TRBJ1-1|-|TRBV30
TGTGCTTATAGTACCGTGCGCCGCCTTGAAGCTTTCTTT
CAYSTVRRLEAFF
>TRBD1|TRBJ1-2|-|TRBV2
TGTGCCAGCAGTGAATTGACAGGGGGCGGCTACACCTTC
CASSELTGGGYTF
>-|TRBJ1-6|-|TRBV5-4
TGTGCCAGCAGCACCGACGGTTATAATTCACCCCTCCACTTT
CASSTDGYNSPLHF
>TRBD1|TRBJ1-3|once|TRBV7-9
TGTGCCAGCAGCGACCGGGACAGCTTCTTCTCTGGAAACACCATATATTTT
CASSDRDSFFSGNTIYF
>-|TRBJ2-5|once|TRBV2
TGTGCCAGCAGGCAATTGGCAGGGACAGAGACCCAGTACTTC
CASRQLAGTETQYF
>-|TRBJ2-2|once|TRBV9
TGTGCCAGCTCTCCGATTACTCCGAACACCGGGGAGCTGTTTTTT
CASSPITPNTGELFF
>-|TRBJ2-7|-|TRBV5-1
TGCGCCAGCAGCTTGGACAGGTTGACCTACGAGCAGTACTTC
CASSLDRLTYEQYF
>-|TRBJ2-5|-|TRBV30
TGTGCCTGGAGTAAACAGCTTCAAGAGACCCAGTACTTC
CAWSKQLQETQYF
>-|TRBJ1-3|-|TRBV6-5
TGTGCCAGCAGTAGCCGGAACTCTGGAAACACCATATATTTT
CASSSRNSGNTIYF
>-|TRBJ2-4|-|TRBV27
TGTGCCAGCAGTTACAGCGTCGGGCGGATTCAGTACTTC
CASSYSVGRIQYF
>-|TRBJ2-2|-|TRBV5-3
TGTGCCAGAAGCACTCAGGGGCCCGACACCGGGGAGCTGTTTTTT
CARSTQGPDTGELFF
>-|TRBJ2-7|-|TRBV29-1
TGCAGCGTTGAGTATTCTAGATGGGGCGAGCAGTACTTC
CSVEYSRWGEQYF
>-|TRBJ2-3|-|TRBV19
TGTGCCAGTAGTAGCGGGACCGACACAGATACGCAGTATTTT
CASSSGTDTDTQYF
>-|TRBJ1-5|-|TRBV5-5
TGTGCCAGCAGCCCATTCGAGGGGAGGCAATGGCCCCAGCATTTT
CASSPFEGRQWPQHF
>TRBD2|TRBJ2-5|-|TRBV6-1
TGTGCCAGCCAGCTCTTCGCGGGGGACCAAGAGACCCAGTACTTC
CASQLFAGDQETQYF
>TRBD2|TRBJ2-1|-|TRBV7-8
TGTGCCAGCAGCTTAAAACTAGCGGGGGAATTTTACAATGAGCAGTTCTTC
CASSLKLAGEFYNEQFF
>-|TRBJ2-1|-|TRBV5-5
TGTGCCAGCAGCTTGCAACTAGAGATAGAGCAGTTCTTC
CASSLQLEIEQFF
>-|TRBJ1-2|once|TRBV6-5
TGTGCCAGCAGTTACGGTGGGAGGAACTATGGCTACACCTTC
CASSYGGRNYGYTF
>-|TRBJ2-3|-|TRBV7-2
TGTGCCAGCAGCTTAGGTCTAGCCGGCGATACGCAGTATTTT
CASSLGLAGDTQYF
>-|TRBJ1-1|-|TRBV7-8
TGTGCCAGCAGCTTATACGGGGAGGTAGCTTTCTTT
CASSLYGEVAFF
>-|TRBJ2-7|once|TRBV9
TGTGCCAGCAGCCTTAGCCGGGACACCTCCTACGAGCAGTACTTC
CASSLSRDTSYEQYF
>-|TRBJ2-4|-|TRBV9
TGTGCCAGCAGCGTAGCCCCCGAAAGCATTCAGTACTTC
CASSVAPESIQYF
>TRBD1|TRBJ1-2|-|TRBV5-4
TGTGCCAGCAGCCACCGGGACAGGGGAAAGGATGGCTACACCTTC
CASSHRDRGKDGYTF
>-|TRBJ2-2|-|TRBV5-5
TGTGCCAGCAGCTTGGGACAGAGACCGAACACCGGGGAGCTGTTTTTT
CASSLGQRPNTGELFF
>-|TRBJ2-2|-|TRBV6-5
TGTGCCAGCAGTTACGGAGGGGGTAGCACCGGGGAGCTGTTTTTT
CASSYGGGSTGELFF
>TRBD1|TRBJ1-1|-|TRBV5-1
TGCGCCAGCAGTTTTCCGGGACAGGGAGCTGAAGCTTTCTTT
CASSFPGQGAEAFF
>TRBD2|TRBJ2-1|-|TRBV14
TGTGCCAGCAGCCAAGTAGCGGGAACCAACAATGAGCAGTTCTTC
CASSQVAGTNNEQFF
>TRBD1|TRBJ2-7|-|TRBV6-6
TGTGCCAGCAGTTACTCCGGGCAGGGGGCAGACGAGCAGTACTTC
CASSYSGQGADEQYF
>TRBD2|TRBJ2-1|-|TRBV19
TGTGCCAGTAGTGCTCTAGCGGGAGGAGTGGGTGAGCAGTTCTTC
CASSALAGGVGEQFF
>TRBD1|TRBJ1-1|-|TRBV29-1
TGCAGCGTCTACAGGGGAACGGAGAGGCCTTTCTTT
CSVYRGTERPFF
>-|TRBJ2-1|once|TRBV6-5
TGTGCCAGCAGTTACAGAGGGAATGAGCAGTTCTTC
CASSYRGNEQFF
>-|TRBJ2-3|-|TRBV5-1
TGCGCCAGCAGCTTGGCCGCACTCACAGATACGCAGTATTTT
CASSLAALTDTQYF
>-|TRBJ2-4|-|TRBV5-1
TGCGCCAGCAGCCTTGACACCTCCGTCACCAAAAACATTCAGTACTTC
CASSLDTSVTKNIQYF